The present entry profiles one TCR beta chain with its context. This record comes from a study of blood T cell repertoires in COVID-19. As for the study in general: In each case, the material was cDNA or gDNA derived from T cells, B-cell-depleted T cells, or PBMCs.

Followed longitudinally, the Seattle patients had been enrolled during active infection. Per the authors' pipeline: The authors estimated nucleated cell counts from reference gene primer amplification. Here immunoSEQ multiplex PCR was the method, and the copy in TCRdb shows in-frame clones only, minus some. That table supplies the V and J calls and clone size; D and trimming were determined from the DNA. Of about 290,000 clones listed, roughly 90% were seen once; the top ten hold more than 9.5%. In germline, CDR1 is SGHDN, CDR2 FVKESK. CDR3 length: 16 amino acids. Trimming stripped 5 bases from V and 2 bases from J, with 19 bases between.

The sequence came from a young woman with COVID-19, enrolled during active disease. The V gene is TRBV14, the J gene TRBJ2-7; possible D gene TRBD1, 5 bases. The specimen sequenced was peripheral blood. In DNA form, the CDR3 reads TGTGCCAGCAGCGCCCCGACGACAGTTCCCCCCTACGAGCAGTACTTC. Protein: CASSAPTTVPPYEQYF.